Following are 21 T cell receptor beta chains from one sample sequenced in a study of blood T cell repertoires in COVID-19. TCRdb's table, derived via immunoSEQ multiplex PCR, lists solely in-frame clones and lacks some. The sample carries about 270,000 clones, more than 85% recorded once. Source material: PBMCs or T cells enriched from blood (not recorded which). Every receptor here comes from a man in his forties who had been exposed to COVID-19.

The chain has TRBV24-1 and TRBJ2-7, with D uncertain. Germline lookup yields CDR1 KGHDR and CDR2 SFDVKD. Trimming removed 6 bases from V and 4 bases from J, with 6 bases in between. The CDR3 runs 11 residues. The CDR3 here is CATSHGYEQYF. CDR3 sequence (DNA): TGTGCCACCAGTCACGGTTACGAGCAGTACTTC.

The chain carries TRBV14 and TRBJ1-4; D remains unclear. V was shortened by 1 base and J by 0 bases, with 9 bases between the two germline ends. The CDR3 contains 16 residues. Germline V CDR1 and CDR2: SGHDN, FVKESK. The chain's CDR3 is CASSQGRGTTNEKLFF. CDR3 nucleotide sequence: TGTGCCAGCAGCCAAGGAAGAGGGACAACTAATGAAAAACTGTTTTTT.

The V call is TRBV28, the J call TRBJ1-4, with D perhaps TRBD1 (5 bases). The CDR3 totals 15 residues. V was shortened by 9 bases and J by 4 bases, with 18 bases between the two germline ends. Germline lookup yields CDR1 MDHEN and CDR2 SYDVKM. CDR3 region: CASGGRTSINEKLFF. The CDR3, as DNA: TGTGCCAGTGGGGGGAGGACCTCTATTAATGAAAAACTGTTTTTT.

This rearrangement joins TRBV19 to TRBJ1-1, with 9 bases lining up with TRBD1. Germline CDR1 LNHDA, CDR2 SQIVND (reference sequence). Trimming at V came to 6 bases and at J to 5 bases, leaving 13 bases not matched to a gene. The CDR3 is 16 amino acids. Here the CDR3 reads CASSMGQGQGWTEAFF. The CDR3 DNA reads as TGTGCCAGTAGCATGGGTCAGGGACAGGGATGGACTGAAGCTTTCTTT.

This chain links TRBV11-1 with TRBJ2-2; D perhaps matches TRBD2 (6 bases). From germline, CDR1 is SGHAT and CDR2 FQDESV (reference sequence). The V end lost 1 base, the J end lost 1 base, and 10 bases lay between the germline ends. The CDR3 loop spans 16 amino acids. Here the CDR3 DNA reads TGTGCCAGCAGCTTAGTGGCGGGATGGAACACCGGGGAGCTGTTTTTT. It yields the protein CASSLVAGWNTGELFF.

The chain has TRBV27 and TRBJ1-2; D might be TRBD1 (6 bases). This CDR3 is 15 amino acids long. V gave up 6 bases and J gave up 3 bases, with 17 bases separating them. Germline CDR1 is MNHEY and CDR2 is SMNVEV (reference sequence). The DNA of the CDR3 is TGTGCCAGCAGGCTCTACCCAGGGGTGGACTATGGCTACACCTTC. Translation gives CASRLYPGVDYGYTF.

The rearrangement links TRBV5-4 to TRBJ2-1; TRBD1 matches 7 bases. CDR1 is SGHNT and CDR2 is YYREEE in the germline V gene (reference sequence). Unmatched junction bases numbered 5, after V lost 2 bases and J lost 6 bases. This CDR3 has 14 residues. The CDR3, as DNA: TGTGCCAGCAGCTTAAAGACAGGGTCCAATGAGCAGTTCTTC. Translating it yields CASSLKTGSNEQFF.

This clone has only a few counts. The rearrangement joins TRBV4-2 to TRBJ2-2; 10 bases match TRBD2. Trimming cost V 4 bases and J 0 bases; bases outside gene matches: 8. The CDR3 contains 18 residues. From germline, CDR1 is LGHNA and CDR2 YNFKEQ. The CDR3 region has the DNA TGTGCCAGCAGCCTTCCCCTAGCGGGAGTCGCGAACACCGGGGAGCTGTTTTTT. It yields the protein CASSLPLAGVANTGELFF.

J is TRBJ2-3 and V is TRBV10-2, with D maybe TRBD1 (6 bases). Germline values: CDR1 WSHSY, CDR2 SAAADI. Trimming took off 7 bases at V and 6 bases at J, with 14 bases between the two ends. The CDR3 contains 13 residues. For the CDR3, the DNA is TGCGCCAGCATGCCACCACAGGGCGATACGCAGTATTTT. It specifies CASMPPQGDTQYF.

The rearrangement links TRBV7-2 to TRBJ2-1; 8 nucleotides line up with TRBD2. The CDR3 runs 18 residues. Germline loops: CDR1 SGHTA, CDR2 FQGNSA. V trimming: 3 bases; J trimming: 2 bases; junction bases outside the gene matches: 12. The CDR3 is CASSFPSGLDSAYNEQFF. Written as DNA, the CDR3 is TGTGCCAGCAGCTTTCCTAGCGGGCTCGATAGCGCCTACAATGAGCAGTTCTTC.

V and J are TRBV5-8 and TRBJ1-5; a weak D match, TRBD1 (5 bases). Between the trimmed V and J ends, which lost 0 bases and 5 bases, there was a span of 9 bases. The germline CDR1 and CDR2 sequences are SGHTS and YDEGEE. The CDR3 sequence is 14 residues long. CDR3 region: CASSLARGDQPQHF. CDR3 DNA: TGTGCCAGCAGCTTGGCACGGGGGGATCAGCCCCAGCATTTT.

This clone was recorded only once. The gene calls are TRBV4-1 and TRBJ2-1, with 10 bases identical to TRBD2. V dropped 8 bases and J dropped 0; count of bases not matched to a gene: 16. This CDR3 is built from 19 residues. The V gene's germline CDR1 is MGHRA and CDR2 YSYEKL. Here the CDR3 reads CASAKLAWTSGSSYNEQFF. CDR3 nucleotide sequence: TGCGCCAGCGCCAAACTGGCTTGGACTAGCGGCAGCTCCTACAATGAGCAGTTCTTC.

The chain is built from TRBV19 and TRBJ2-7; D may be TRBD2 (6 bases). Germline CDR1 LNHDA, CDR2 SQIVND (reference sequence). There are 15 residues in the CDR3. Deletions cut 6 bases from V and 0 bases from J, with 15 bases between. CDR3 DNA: TGTGCCAGTAGCCCCACCCGGGGGTACTCCTACGAGCAGTACTTC. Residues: CASSPTRGYSYEQYF.

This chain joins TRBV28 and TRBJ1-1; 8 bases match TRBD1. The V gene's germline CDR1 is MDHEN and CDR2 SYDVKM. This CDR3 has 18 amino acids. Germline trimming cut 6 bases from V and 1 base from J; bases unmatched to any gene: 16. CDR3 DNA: TGTGCCAGCAGACGAAGGGCAGGGGGCGCAAGTCGGAACACTGAAGCTTTCTTT. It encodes CASRRRAGGASRNTEAFF. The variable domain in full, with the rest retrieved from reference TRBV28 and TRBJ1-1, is DVKVTQSSRYLVKRTGEKVFLECVQDMDHENMFWYRQDPGLGLRLIYFSYDVKMKEKGDIPEGYSVSREKKERFSLILESASTNQTSMYLCASRRRAGGASRNTEAFFGQGTRLTVV.

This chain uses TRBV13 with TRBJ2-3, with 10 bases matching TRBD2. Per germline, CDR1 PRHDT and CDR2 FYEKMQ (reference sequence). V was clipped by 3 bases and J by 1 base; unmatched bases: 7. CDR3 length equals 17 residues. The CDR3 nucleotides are TGTGCCAGCAGCTTTCAGCTAGCGGGAGCGGGCACAGATACGCAGTATTTT. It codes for CASSFQLAGAGTDTQYF.

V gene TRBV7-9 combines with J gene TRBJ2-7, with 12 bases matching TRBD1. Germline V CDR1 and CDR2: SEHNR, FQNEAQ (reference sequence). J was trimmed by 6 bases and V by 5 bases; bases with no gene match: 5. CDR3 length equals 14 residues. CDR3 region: CASSGRDRGPEQYF. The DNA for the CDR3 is TGTGCCAGCAGCGGCCGGGACAGGGGGCCCGAGCAGTACTTC.

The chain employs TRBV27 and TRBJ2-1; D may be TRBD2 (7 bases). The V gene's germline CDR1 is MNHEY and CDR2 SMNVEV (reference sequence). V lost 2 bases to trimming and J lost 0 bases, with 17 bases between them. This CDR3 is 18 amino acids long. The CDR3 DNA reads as TGTGCCAGCAGTTTACAGTCAGTGGGAGGGGGCTCCTACAATGAGCAGTTCTTC. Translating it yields CASSLQSVGGGSYNEQFF.

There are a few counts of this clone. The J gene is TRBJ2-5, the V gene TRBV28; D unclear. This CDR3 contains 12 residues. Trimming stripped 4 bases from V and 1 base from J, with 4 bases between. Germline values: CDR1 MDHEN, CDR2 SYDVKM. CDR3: CASSSSQETQYF. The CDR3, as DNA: TGTGCCAGCAGTTCCAGCCAAGAGACCCAGTACTTC.

DNA of the CDR3: TGCAGTGCGGACAGGGGGCCCGGGGAGCTGTTTTTT. Translation: CSADRGPGELFF. The chain carries TRBV29-1 and TRBJ2-2; 11 positions match TRBD1. The CDR3 spans 12 residues. Germline V gene lookup returns CDR1 SQVTM and CDR2 ANQGSEA.

CDR3 residues: CASSSDRGTNYGYTF. The CDR3 DNA reads TGTGCCAGCAGTTCCGACAGGGGCACTAACTATGGCTACACCTTC. V and J are TRBV6-2 or TRBV6-3 and TRBJ1-2, with 8 bases fitting TRBD1. V lost 4 bases to trimming and J lost 0 bases; unmatched junction nucleotides: 4. The CDR3 is made up of 15 amino acids. Germline CDR1 MNHEY, CDR2 SVGEGT.

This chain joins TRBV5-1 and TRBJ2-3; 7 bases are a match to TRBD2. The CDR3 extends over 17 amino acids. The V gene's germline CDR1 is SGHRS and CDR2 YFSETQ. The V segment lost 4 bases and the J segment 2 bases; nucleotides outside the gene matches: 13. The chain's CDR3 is CASSVRTLASATDTQYF. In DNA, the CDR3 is TGCGCCAGCAGCGTCCGCACACTAGCGTCCGCCACAGATACGCAGTATTTT.